The 10 T cell receptor beta chains below come from one sample, sequenced in a study of response to subunit inactivated influenza vaccine. MiXCR was run by TCRdb on the RT-PCR reads, yielding one entry per CDR3 protein. The data contain 710,000 or so distinct CDR3 sequences, approximately 14% of them seen just once; the ten biggest clones take up roughly 10%. Sequences were derived from PBMCs from blood, sampled about 13 days after vaccination. All receptors come from a man aged 45-60 years who received an inactivated influenza vaccine.

V and J are TRBV5-6 and TRBJ2-2; D possibly corresponds to TRBD2 (5 bases). Germline CDR1 reads SGHDT; CDR2 reads YYEEEE. CDR3 size: 15 residues. Trimming cost V 4 bases and J 4 bases, with 14 bases left between them. Here the CDR3 reads CASSRKQRPTGELFF. The CDR3 DNA reads TGTGCCAGCAGCAGAAAACAGCGGCCCACCGGGGAGCTGTTTTTT.

The chain employs TRBV20-1 and TRBJ2-3, with 8 bases aligning to TRBD2. Germline V gene data show CDR1 as DFQATT and CDR2 as SNEGSKA (reference sequence). The ends lost 6 bases at V and 2 bases at J; junction bases unmatched: 7. CDR3 length equals 14 residues. DNA for the CDR3: TGCAGTGCAAACCAGCGGGAGATCACAGATACGCAGTATTTT. Translating it yields CSANQREITDTQYF.

This clonotype was detected ten times or more. The chain links TRBV7-2 to TRBJ1-2, with D tentatively TRBD1 (6 bases). The CDR3 contains 13 residues. Germline CDR1 SGHTA, CDR2 FQGNSA. Trimming pared 5 bases from V and 7 bases from J, leaving 14 bases between. CDR3 region: CASSPEGGRGYTF. DNA for the CDR3: TGTGCCAGCAGCCCAGAGGGGGGACGTGGCTACACCTTC. The variable domain in full, with the rest retrieved from reference TRBV7-2 and TRBJ1-2, is GAGVSQSPSNKVTEKGKDVELRCDPISGHTALYWYRQSLGQGLEFLIYFQGNSAPDKSGLPSDRFSAERTGGSVSTLTIQRTQQEDSAVYLCASSPEGGRGYTFGSGTRLTVV.

V gene TRBV11-2 combines with J gene TRBJ2-7; the match to TRBD1 covers 7 bases. Trimming took 0 bases from V and 1 from J; bases not matched to a gene: 12. Germline V gives CDR1 SGHAT, CDR2 FQNNGV. The CDR3 spans 18 residues. In DNA, the CDR3 is TGTGCCAGCAGCTTAGATATTGTGAGGACAGGAGGATCCTACGAGCAGTACTTC. Its translation is CASSLDIVRTGGSYEQYF.

This chain joins TRBV10-3 and TRBJ2-1, with a possible D match to TRBD1 (5 bases). V gave up 5 bases and J gave up 16 bases, with 21 bases separating them. The CDR3 runs 13 residues. Germline V gives CDR1 ENHRY, CDR2 SYGVKD. The CDR3 sequence: CAISSGSDTIAFF. The CDR3, as DNA: TGTGCCATCAGTTCCGGATCGGACACAATCGCATTCTTC.

The sample holds a few counts of this clonotype. The J gene is TRBJ2-1, the V gene TRBV18; 8 bases align to TRBD2. V was clipped by 1 base and J by 10 bases; unmatched bases: 0. The germline V gene encodes CDR1 KGHSH and CDR2 LQKENI. This CDR3 contains 12 residues. Here the CDR3 DNA reads TGTGCCAGCTCACCACAGCGGGGGGAGCAGTTCTTC. Amino acids: CASSPQRGEQFF.

Only a few counts were recorded for this clonotype. V is TRBV6-2 or TRBV6-3 and J is TRBJ2-7, with D perhaps matching TRBD1 (6 bases). Germline CDR1 and CDR2: MNHEY and SVGEGT. Trimming removed 7 bases from V and 2 bases from J, with 15 bases in between. CDR3 length: 14 residues. In DNA form, the CDR3 reads TGTGCCAGCATGGCACAGGGATTCACCTACGAGCAGTACTTC. Protein product: CASMAQGFTYEQYF.

The rearrangement uses TRBV10-3 and TRBJ2-3; D is uncertain. Germline CDR1 reads ENHRY; CDR2 reads SYGVKD. Trimming shortened V by 0 bases and J by 3 bases, and 7 bases separated the two germline ends. The CDR3 runs 14 residues. The CDR3 DNA reads TGTGCCATCAGTGAGTCGCGAACGACAGATACGCAGTATTTT. Amino acid sequence: CAISESRTTDTQYF.

This clonotype was observed many times. This chain joins TRBV3-1 and TRBJ1-1, with TRBD1 as a possible D gene (5 bases). The CDR3 extends over 15 amino acids. Trimming removed 0 bases from V and 1 base from J, with 9 bases in between. Germline V CDR1 and CDR2: LGHDT, YNNKEL (reference sequence). CDR3 sequence: CASSQEAGGNTEAFF. Written as DNA, the CDR3 is TGTGCCAGCAGCCAAGAGGCGGGGGGGAACACTGAAGCTTTCTTT.

This clonotype showed up many times. V gene TRBV27 combines with J gene TRBJ2-7; no firm D call. CDR1 MNHEY and CDR2 SMNVEV come from the germline V gene (reference sequence). The ends were cut back, 5 bases at V and 2 bases at J, with 10 bases in the middle. CDR3 size: 13 residues. CDR3 region: CASSLGPAYEQYF. As DNA, the CDR3 is TGTGCCAGCAGTCTTGGGCCAGCCTACGAGCAGTACTTC.